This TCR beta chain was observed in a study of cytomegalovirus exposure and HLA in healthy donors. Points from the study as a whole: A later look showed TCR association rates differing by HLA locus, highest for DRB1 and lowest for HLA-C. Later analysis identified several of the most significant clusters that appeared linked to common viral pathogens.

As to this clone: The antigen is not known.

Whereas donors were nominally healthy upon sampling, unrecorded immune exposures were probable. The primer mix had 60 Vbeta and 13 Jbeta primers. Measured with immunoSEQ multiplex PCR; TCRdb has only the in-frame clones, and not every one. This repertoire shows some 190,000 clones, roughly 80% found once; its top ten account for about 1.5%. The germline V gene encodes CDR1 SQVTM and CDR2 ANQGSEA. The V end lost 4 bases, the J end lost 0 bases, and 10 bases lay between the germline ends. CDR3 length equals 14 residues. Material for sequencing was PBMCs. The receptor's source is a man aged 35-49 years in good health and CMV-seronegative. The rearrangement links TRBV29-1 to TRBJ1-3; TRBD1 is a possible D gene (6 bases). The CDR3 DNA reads TGCAGCGTTGCAGGGGTATACTCTGGAAACACCATATATTTT. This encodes CSVAGVYSGNTIYF.